The clone carrying this T cell receptor beta chain was recorded once. The germline V gene encodes CDR1 SQVTM and CDR2 ANQGSEA. Trimming took off 0 bases at V and 1 base at J, with 6 bases between the two ends. The CDR3 runs to 14 residues. This entry belongs to a study of T cells in Graves' hyperthyroidism and ophthalmopathy. What was amplified from RNA transcripts were TCR beta CDR3 regions. The TCR CDR3 was amplified in a first-round RT-PCR using the HTBI primer set. TCRdb itself ran the multiplex PCR reads through MiXCR, one entry per CDR3 protein. The sample shows about 560,000 distinct CDR3 sequences, about half of them seen only once.

This TCR was recovered from a woman aged 18 to 35 with Graves' hyperthyroidism. The gene calls are TRBV29-1 and TRBJ2-2; D remains ambiguous. Input material: peripheral blood or thyroid tissue (not recorded which). CDR3 nucleotide sequence: TGCAGCGTTGAAGACACAGTGAACACCGGGGAGCTGTTTTTT. Amino acid sequence: CSVEDTVNTGELFF.